One T cell receptor (beta chain) is described in this entry. Its antigen is currently unknown. It was healthy bone marrow donors who served as donors. This specimen belongs to a study of cytomegalovirus exposure and HLA in healthy donors. Germline V CDR1 and CDR2: SGHDT, YYEEEE. This CDR3 contains 14 residues. With 4 bases clipped from V and 4 bases from J, the junction kept 6 bases outside the gene matches. The PCR used 60 Vbeta and 13 Jbeta primers. Clones were sequenced by immunoSEQ multiplex PCR, and TCRdb holds only the in-frame ones, with some missing. The sample contains 95,000 to 100,000 clones, 65% to 85% of which appear only once. Study-wide findings and caveats: The study carried out a later analysis of TCR beta sequences. It associated some 18,000 of them with specific HLA alleles at a false discovery rate of 0.05. Further analysis, carried out later, found HLA-associated TCR beta chains more clonally expanded than equally common other chains. Researchers had no immune exposure information except CMV serostatus available.

This sequence was found in a man aged 50-60 years in good health and CMV-seronegative. The sample comprised PBMCs. The V call is TRBV5-6, the J call TRBJ1-2; TRBD1 aligns across 8 bases. CDR3 amino acids: CASSQGQGGYGYTF. CDR3 in DNA: TGTGCCAGCAGCCAAGGACAGGGCGGCTATGGCTACACCTTC.